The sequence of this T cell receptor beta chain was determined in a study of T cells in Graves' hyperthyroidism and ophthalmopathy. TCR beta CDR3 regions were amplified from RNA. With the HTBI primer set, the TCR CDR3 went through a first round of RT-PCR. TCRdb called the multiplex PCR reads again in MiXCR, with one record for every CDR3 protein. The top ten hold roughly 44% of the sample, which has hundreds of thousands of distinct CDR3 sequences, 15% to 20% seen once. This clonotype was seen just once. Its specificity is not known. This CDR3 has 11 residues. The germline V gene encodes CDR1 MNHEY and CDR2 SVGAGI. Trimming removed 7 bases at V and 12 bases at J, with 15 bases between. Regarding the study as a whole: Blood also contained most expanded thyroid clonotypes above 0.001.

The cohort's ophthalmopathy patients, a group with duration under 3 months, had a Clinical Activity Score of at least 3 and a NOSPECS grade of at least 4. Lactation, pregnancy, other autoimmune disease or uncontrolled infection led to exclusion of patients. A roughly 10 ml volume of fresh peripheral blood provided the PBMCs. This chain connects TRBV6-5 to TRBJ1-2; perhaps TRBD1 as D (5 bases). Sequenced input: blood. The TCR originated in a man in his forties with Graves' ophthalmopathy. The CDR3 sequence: CASMLRGENTF. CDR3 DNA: TGTGCCAGCATGTTACGGGGGGAAAACACCTTC.